This T cell receptor (beta chain) originates from a study of blood T cell repertoires in COVID-19. V lost 5 bases to trimming and J lost 8 bases, with 16 bases between them. Germline V gene data show CDR1 as SEHNR and CDR2 as FQNEAQ (reference sequence). This CDR3 is built from 15 residues. Profiled with immunoSEQ multiplex PCR; TCRdb holds only in-frame clones, not every one. The sample lists 200,000 or so clones, 70% to 90% occurring once. What was sequenced was peripheral blood. The V gene is TRBV7-9, the J gene TRBJ1-6; no reliable D call. The receptor was derived from a human donor with active or convalescent COVID-19. The donor label of this sample is uncertain. CDR3 protein: CASSTDPGRYSPLHF. DNA for the CDR3: TGTGCCAGCAGCACTGACCCTGGGAGGTATTCACCCCTCCACTTT.